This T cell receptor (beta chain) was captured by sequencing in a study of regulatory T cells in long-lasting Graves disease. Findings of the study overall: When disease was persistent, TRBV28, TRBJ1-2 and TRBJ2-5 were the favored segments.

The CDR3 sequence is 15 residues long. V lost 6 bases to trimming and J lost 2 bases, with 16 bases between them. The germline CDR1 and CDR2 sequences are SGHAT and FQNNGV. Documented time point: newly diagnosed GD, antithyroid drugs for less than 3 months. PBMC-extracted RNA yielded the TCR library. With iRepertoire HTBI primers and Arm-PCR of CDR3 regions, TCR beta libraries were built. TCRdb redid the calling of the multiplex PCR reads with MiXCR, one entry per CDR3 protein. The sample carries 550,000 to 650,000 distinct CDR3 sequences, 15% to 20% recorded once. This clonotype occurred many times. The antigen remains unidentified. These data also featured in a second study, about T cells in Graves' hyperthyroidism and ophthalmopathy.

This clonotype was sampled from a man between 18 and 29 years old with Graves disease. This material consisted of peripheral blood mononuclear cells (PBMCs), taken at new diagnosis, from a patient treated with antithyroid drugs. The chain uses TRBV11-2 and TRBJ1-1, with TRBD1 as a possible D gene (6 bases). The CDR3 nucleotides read TGTGCCAGCAGATCCACGGGGGCCGCAAACACTGAAGCTTTCTTT. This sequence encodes CASRSTGAANTEAFF. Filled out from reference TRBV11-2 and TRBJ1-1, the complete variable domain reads EAGVAQSPRYKIIEKRQSVAFWCNPISGHATLYWYQQILGQGPKLLIQFQNNGVVDDSQLPKDRFSAERLKGVDSTLKIQPAKLEDSAVYLCASRSTGAANTEAFFGQGTRLTVV.